The rows below give T cell receptor beta chains drawn from one sample of a study of memory CD4+ T cells and cytomegalovirus serostatus. Repertoires were generated with immunoSEQ multiplex PCR, while TCRdb's copy carries only in-frame clones and drops some. The sample holds about 59,000 clones; about three quarters are singletons and the top ten take about 1%. The sample taken for sequencing was memory CD4+ T cells from blood. Receptors originate from an adult in good health and CMV-seronegative. CDR3s include the opening cysteine and the closing phenylalanine or tryptophan. Fields, in order: J gene, V gene, CDR3 protein.

j_gene: TRBJ2-5; v_gene: TRBV7-9; CDR3aa: CASSPGTGGQETQYF
j_gene: TRBJ2-7; v_gene: TRBV7-2; CDR3aa: CASSLGASGRSSVGEQYF
j_gene: TRBJ1-1; v_gene: TRBV5-4; CDR3aa: CASSYASGQGARAFF
j_gene: TRBJ1-2; v_gene: TRBV4-3; CDR3aa: CASSQDTIGGTLLGYGYTF
j_gene: TRBJ1-3; v_gene: TRBV7-2; CDR3aa: CASSQTAGGNTIYF
j_gene: TRBJ1-1; v_gene: TRBV10-3; CDR3aa: CAIGRQDTEAFF
j_gene: TRBJ2-1; v_gene: TRBV5-1; CDR3aa: CASSSGHQGHEQFF
j_gene: TRBJ2-1; v_gene: TRBV28; CDR3aa: CASRFGTSYNYNEQFF
j_gene: TRBJ2-3; v_gene: TRBV5-1; CDR3aa: CASSLGNTATTTQYF
j_gene: TRBJ1-4; v_gene: TRBV27; CDR3aa: CASSSTGREKLFF
j_gene: TRBJ2-2; v_gene: TRBV7-8; CDR3aa: CASSPTTSGREGNRELFF
j_gene: TRBJ1-5; v_gene: TRBV30; CDR3aa: CAWSSQGNQPQHF
j_gene: TRBJ2-6; v_gene: TRBV29-1; CDR3aa: CSTTEANVLTF
j_gene: TRBJ2-3; v_gene: TRBV7-9; CDR3aa: CASSLFSGRTDTQYF
j_gene: TRBJ1-1; v_gene: TRBV7-9; CDR3aa: CASRAMGNTEAFF
j_gene: TRBJ2-3; v_gene: TRBV11-2; CDR3aa: CASRPWDRGPTDTQYF
j_gene: TRBJ2-3; v_gene: TRBV11-3; CDR3aa: CASSLLSGSPTGDTQYF
j_gene: TRBJ1-4; v_gene: TRBV2; CDR3aa: CASSLSPEKLFF
j_gene: TRBJ2-7; v_gene: TRBV6-5; CDR3aa: CASSYPGTAEQYF
j_gene: TRBJ2-3; v_gene: TRBV5-1; CDR3aa: CASSFSEPRADTQYF
j_gene: TRBJ2-1; v_gene: TRBV20-1; CDR3aa: CSAREGGQFF
j_gene: TRBJ2-3; v_gene: TRBV27; CDR3aa: CASSLSRADTQYF
j_gene: TRBJ1-4; v_gene: TRBV11-2; CDR3aa: CASSPSARVEKLFF
j_gene: TRBJ1-2; v_gene: TRBV11-2; CDR3aa: CASSLETGANYGYTF
j_gene: TRBJ2-5; v_gene: TRBV15; CDR3aa: CATSGGSKGTQYF
j_gene: TRBJ1-1; v_gene: TRBV4-3; CDR3aa: CASSLQGHRWGTEAFF
j_gene: TRBJ1-2; v_gene: TRBV30; CDR3aa: CAWSSKQGRLNYGYTF
j_gene: TRBJ2-1; v_gene: TRBV5-4; CDR3aa: CASSLAGGGLQNDNEQFF
j_gene: TRBJ1-1; v_gene: TRBV2; CDR3aa: CASSEGVGAEAFF
j_gene: TRBJ1-4; v_gene: TRBV4-1; CDR3aa: CASSQVRQAGNEKLFF
j_gene: TRBJ2-3; v_gene: TRBV28; CDR3aa: CATRQAGGDTQYF
j_gene: TRBJ1-3; v_gene: TRBV5-1; CDR3aa: CASSLPGNTIYF
j_gene: TRBJ1-3; v_gene: TRBV11-2; CDR3aa: CASSPRLGIAGNTIYF
j_gene: TRBJ1-1; v_gene: TRBV4-3; CDR3aa: CASSPQTRLNTEAFF
j_gene: TRBJ2-5; v_gene: TRBV11-3; CDR3aa: CASSLEAAQETQYF
j_gene: TRBJ2-5; v_gene: TRBV7-2; CDR3aa: CASSQTGQGQETQYF
j_gene: TRBJ1-5; v_gene: TRBV5-4; CDR3aa: CASSSGGRGNQPQHF
j_gene: TRBJ2-5; v_gene: TRBV5-1; CDR3aa: CASSLVGGEGQETQYF
j_gene: TRBJ2-3; v_gene: TRBV30; CDR3aa: CAWSTGPPTDTQYF
j_gene: TRBJ2-3; v_gene: TRBV18; CDR3aa: CASSGGVGTTDTQYF
j_gene: TRBJ2-4; v_gene: TRBV2; CDR3aa: CASSEQELAKNIQYF
j_gene: TRBJ2-5; v_gene: TRBV6-1; CDR3aa: CASSERSDGRETQYF
j_gene: TRBJ2-3; v_gene: TRBV11-2; CDR3aa: CASSKQTGTSGTDTQYF
j_gene: TRBJ2-7; v_gene: TRBV28; CDR3aa: CASIGGQGIIEQYF
j_gene: TRBJ1-5; v_gene: TRBV30; CDR3aa: CAWSVREDGQPQHF
j_gene: TRBJ2-1; v_gene: TRBV4-1; CDR3aa: CASSQEGGRAAYNEQFF
j_gene: TRBJ2-7; v_gene: TRBV2; CDR3aa: CASSEGRTADYEQYF
j_gene: TRBJ1-5; v_gene: TRBV5-1; CDR3aa: CASSFLQAGPVGQPQHF
j_gene: TRBJ2-5; v_gene: TRBV6-5; CDR3aa: CASSYQGGRAAETQYF
j_gene: TRBJ2-1; v_gene: TRBV7-3; CDR3aa: CASSRARDNEQFF
j_gene: TRBJ2-7; v_gene: TRBV6-6; CDR3aa: CASSYQISYEQYF
j_gene: TRBJ1-2; v_gene: TRBV7-3; CDR3aa: CASSRDSLSYTF
j_gene: TRBJ1-4; v_gene: TRBV29-1; CDR3aa: CSVGISGTEKLFF